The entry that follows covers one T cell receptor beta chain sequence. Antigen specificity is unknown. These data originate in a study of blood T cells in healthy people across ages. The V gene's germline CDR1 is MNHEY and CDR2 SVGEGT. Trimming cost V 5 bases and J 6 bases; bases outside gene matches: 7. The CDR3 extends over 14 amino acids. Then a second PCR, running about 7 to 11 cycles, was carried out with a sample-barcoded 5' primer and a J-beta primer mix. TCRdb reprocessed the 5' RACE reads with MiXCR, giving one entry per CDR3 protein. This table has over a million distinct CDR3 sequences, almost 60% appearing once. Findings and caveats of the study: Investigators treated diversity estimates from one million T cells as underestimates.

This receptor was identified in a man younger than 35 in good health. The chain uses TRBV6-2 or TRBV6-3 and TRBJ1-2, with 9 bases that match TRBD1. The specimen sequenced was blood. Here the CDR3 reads CASSPGQGWDGYTF. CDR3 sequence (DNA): TGTGCCAGCAGTCCGGGACAGGGATGGGATGGCTACACCTTC.